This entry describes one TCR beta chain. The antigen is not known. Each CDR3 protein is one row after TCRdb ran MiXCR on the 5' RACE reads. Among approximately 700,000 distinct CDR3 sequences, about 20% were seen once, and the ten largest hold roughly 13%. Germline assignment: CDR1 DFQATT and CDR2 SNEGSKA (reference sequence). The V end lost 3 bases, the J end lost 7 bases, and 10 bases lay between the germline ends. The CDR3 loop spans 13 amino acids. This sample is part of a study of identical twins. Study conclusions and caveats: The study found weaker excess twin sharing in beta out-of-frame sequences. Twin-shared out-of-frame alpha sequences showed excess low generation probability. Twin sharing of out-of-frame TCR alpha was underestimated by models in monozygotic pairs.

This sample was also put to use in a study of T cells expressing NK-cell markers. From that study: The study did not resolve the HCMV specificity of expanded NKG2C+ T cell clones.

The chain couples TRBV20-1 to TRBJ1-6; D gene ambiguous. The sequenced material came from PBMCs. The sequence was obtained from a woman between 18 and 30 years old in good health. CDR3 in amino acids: CSARGLPNSPLHF. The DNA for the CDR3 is TGCAGTGCTAGGGGGTTACCCAATTCACCCCTCCACTTT.